The rows below give T cell receptor beta chains drawn from one sample of a study of T cells after yellow fever vaccination. From the 5' RACE reads, TCRdb called clonotypes with MiXCR, one entry per CDR3 protein. Among roughly 74,000 distinct CDR3 sequences listed, more than 5.5% were seen once. Sequencing was performed on CD8+ T cells sorted from PBMCs, taken around 5 days after the first yellow fever vaccination. The receptors derive from a man aged 18 to 29 who received the YFV17D yellow fever vaccine. Both conserved end residues are part of each CDR3. The D gene is left open where the match is weak. Size tells how often a clone was seen (once, few, many) or the class of an expanded clone, and some rows leave it out.

cdr3_nt,cdr3_aa,j_call,d_call,clone_size,v_call
TGTGCCAGCAGCTTAGACAGTTACAATGAGCAGTTCTTC,CASSLDSYNEQFF,TRBJ2-1,.,few,TRBV7-6
TGTGCCAGCAGCCAAGATGGGTATAGGGTAGCGGGGGGGCCTTCGAGTTACAATGAGCAGTTCTTC,CASSQDGYRVAGGPSSYNEQFF,TRBJ2-1,TRBD2,.,TRBV3-1
TGCGCCAGCAGCCAAGTGTGGGCCAGGGATTCGGATACGCAGTATTTT,CASSQVWARDSDTQYF,TRBJ2-3,.,.,TRBV4-1
TGTGCCAGCAGTCCGGCAGGGGGCTCCTACAATGAGCAGTTCTTC,CASSPAGGSYNEQFF,TRBJ2-1,TRBD1,many,TRBV6-5
TGCGCCAGCAGCCAAGCGCCGGGTTACAAAGCCGGGGAGCTGTTTTTT,CASSQAPGYKAGELFF,TRBJ2-2,.,.,TRBV4-1
TGCGCCAGCAGCCAAGATTCGGATGACAATGAGCAGTTCTTC,CASSQDSDDNEQFF,TRBJ2-1,.,few,TRBV4-3
TGCGCCAGCAGCCCCATTTTGGACGGAGATACGCAGTATTTT,CASSPILDGDTQYF,TRBJ2-3,.,.,TRBV4-1
TGTGCCAGCAGTTTTAGCGGGACAGGGTTCGCCTTTGGGGCCAACGTCCTGACTTTC,CASSFSGTGFAFGANVLTF,TRBJ2-6,.,.,TRBV28
TGCAGTGCTCGCCGGTTCGAGCGGGGGACCCAAGAGACCCAGTACTTC,CSARRFERGTQETQYF,TRBJ2-5,TRBD2,.,TRBV20-1
TGTGCCAGCACCCCAGGGGAAGAGACCCAGTACTTC,CASTPGEETQYF,TRBJ2-5,.,few,TRBV12-3/TRBV12-4
TGCAGTGCTAGAGATTCGGGACTAGCGAGGCCCTACGAGCAGTACTTC,CSARDSGLARPYEQYF,TRBJ2-7,TRBD2,.,TRBV20-1
TGTGCCAGCAGCATAGACAGCCCAAACACCGGGGAGCTGTTTTTT,CASSIDSPNTGELFF,TRBJ2-2,.,.,TRBV5-6
TGCAGTGCTAGTGGTCGGGGGCCCTACAATGAGCAGTTCTTC,CSASGRGPYNEQFF,TRBJ2-1,.,.,TRBV20-1
TGTGCCAGTACCGAAGTCCGTCTGGAAGGAAACACCATATATTTT,CASTEVRLEGNTIYF,TRBJ1-3,.,many,TRBV19
TGTGCCAGCAGCTTAGCGTGGGGGGAAGGCACAGATACGCAGTATTTT,CASSLAWGEGTDTQYF,TRBJ2-3,.,many,TRBV7-8
TGCAGCGTTGAGGCCAGGATGAACACCGGGGAGCTGTTTTTT,CSVEARMNTGELFF,TRBJ2-2,.,few,TRBV29-1
TGTGCCAGCAGCTTGTGGGACACCGATCAGCCCCAGCATTTT,CASSLWDTDQPQHF,TRBJ1-5,.,few,TRBV5-5
TGTGCCAGCAGTTACGGGGAAGTGAACACTGAAGCTTTCTTT,CASSYGEVNTEAFF,TRBJ1-1,.,.,TRBV6-2/TRBV6-3
TGTGCCAGCAGCCACCGCCCCGGGACAGGGGTCACAGATACGCAGTATTTT,CASSHRPGTGVTDTQYF,TRBJ2-3,TRBD1,few,TRBV3-1
TGTGCCAGCAGAAGCGGGGGAAACACAGATACGCAGTATTTT,CASRSGGNTDTQYF,TRBJ2-3,TRBD2,few,TRBV2
TGTGCCAGTAGTATTAGGCCAGGTGGGCCCACTGAAGCTTTCTTT,CASSIRPGGPTEAFF,TRBJ1-1,.,.,TRBV19
TGTGCCAGTAGTATAGGGAATGAGCAGTTCTTC,CASSIGNEQFF,TRBJ2-1,.,few,TRBV19
TGTGCCATGGGCCCCACGCGGGAGGGCTACACCTTC,CAMGPTREGYTF,TRBJ1-2,.,.,TRBV5-5
TGTGCCAGCAGACCCAGGGACAGCCGCCATGGCTACACCTTC,CASRPRDSRHGYTF,TRBJ1-2,TRBD1,.,TRBV6-5
TGTGCCAGCAGTCCTAGGGGCGCTTATGCCGAGGAGCAGTTCTTC,CASSPRGAYAEEQFF,TRBJ2-1,.,few,TRBV12-3/TRBV12-4
TGTGCCAGCAGCCCCCAACCGGGACAGGGTATCGACGAGCAGTACTTC,CASSPQPGQGIDEQYF,TRBJ2-7,TRBD1,many,TRBV3-1
TGCGCCAGCTCTGGGACAGACCACTATAATTCACCCCTCCACTTT,CASSGTDHYNSPLHF,TRBJ1-6,TRBD1,.,TRBV4-1
TGTGCCAGCAGACAGGGTGCAGATACGCAGTATTTT,CASRQGADTQYF,TRBJ2-3,.,few,TRBV27
TGTGCCATCAGTGAGTCGGAGACAGGGGGCAATGAGCAGTTCTTC,CAISESETGGNEQFF,TRBJ2-1,TRBD1,.,TRBV10-3
TGTGCCAGCAATGGTAGCCCAGATACGCAGTATTTT,CASNGSPDTQYF,TRBJ2-3,.,many,TRBV6-5
TGTGCCAGCAGTTACCTGGGGCCCAATCAGCCCCAGCATTTT,CASSYLGPNQPQHF,TRBJ1-5,.,.,TRBV6-5